These 29 T cell receptor beta chains were all obtained from the same sample, sequenced in a study of CD8+CD57+ T cells in acquired aplastic anemia. TCR beta VDJ and CDR3 were profiled, and genomic DNA was the template. A single record per CDR3 protein comes from TCRdb applying MiXCR to the reads. The sample contains 400,000 to 500,000 distinct CDR3 sequences, about two thirds of which appear only once. The sequenced material came from sorted CD4+, CD8+, or CD8+CD57+ T cells (not recorded which) from PBMCs. These receptor sequences come from a human donor in good health, serving as a control.

A remark on this clonotype: The junction departs from germline at one end; a sequencing error may be responsible. The chain employs TRBV7-2 and TRBJ1-6; D call uncertain. From germline, CDR1 is SGHTA and CDR2 FQGNSA. The CDR3 contains 15 residues. This chain's CDR3 is CASSLSVDRNKPLHF. In DNA, the CDR3 is TGCGCCAGCAGCTTGTCAGTGGATCGTAATAAACCCCTCCACTTT.

The gene calls are TRBV7-8 and TRBJ2-3; D gene ambiguous. Between the trimmed V and J ends, which lost 4 bases and 7 bases, there was a span of 6 bases. Germline-derived CDR1 and CDR2 are SGHVS and FQNEAQ. This CDR3 is built from 11 residues. The CDR3 DNA follows: TGTGCCAGCAGCTCCCCCAATACGCAGTATTTT. Protein sequence: CASSSPNTQYF.

The V call is TRBV7-9, the J call TRBJ2-5; D is ambiguous. In germline, CDR1 is SEHNR, CDR2 FQNEAQ (reference sequence). This CDR3 comprises 14 residues. Trimming took 6 bases from V and 1 from J, leaving 12 bases between them. As DNA, the CDR3 is TGTGCCAGCAGTGAGAAAATCCCCCAAGAGACCCAGTACTTC. Encoded protein: CASSEKIPQETQYF.

The V call is TRBV9, the J call TRBJ2-7; D perhaps matches TRBD1 (6 bases). V lost 5 bases and J lost 5, with 14 bases in between. The CDR3 has 13 residues. The germline gives CDR1 SGDLS, CDR2 YYNGEE. The chain's CDR3 is CASSLQGNHEQYF. The CDR3 nucleotides read TGTGCCAGCAGTCTTCAGGGGAACCACGAGCAGTACTTC. Supplemented by reference TRBV9 and TRBJ2-7, the full variable domain reads DSGVTQTPKHLITATGQRVTLRCSPRSGDLSVYWYQQSLDQGLQFLIQYYNGEERAKGNILERFSAQQFPDLHSELNLSSLELGDSALYFCASSLQGNHEQYFGPGTRLTVT.

The V and J genes are TRBV7-2 and TRBJ2-7, with 12 bases matching TRBD1. Germline V gene sequence: CDR1 SGHTA, CDR2 FQGNSA. J gave up 4 bases and V 4 bases, and 5 bases lay outside the gene matches. The CDR3 spans 15 residues. The CDR3 DNA sequence: TGTGCCAGCAGCTGGGGACAGGGGGCGCTATACGAGCAGTACTTC. Residues: CASSWGQGALYEQYF.

The J gene is TRBJ1-2, the V gene TRBV20-1, with a possible D match to TRBD1 (5 bases). Looked up from germline, CDR1 is DFQATT and CDR2 is SNEGSKA (reference sequence). With 7 bases removed from V and 3 bases from J, the gap between germline ends came to 15 bases. CDR3 length equals 13 residues. Written as DNA, the CDR3 is TGCAGTGTTGAGGGGACCAATCACTATGGCTACACCTTC. Translating gives CSVEGTNHYGYTF.

This clonotype was observed once. The J gene is TRBJ2-7, the V gene TRBV5-1; 11 bases map to TRBD1. The V gene end was trimmed by 4 bases and the J gene end by 5 bases; junction bases not matched to a gene: 5. This CDR3 is built from 14 residues. The germline V gene has CDR1 SGHRS and CDR2 YFSETQ. CDR3: CASSEDRGPHEQYF. The CDR3 DNA follows: TGCGCCAGCAGCGAGGACAGGGGGCCCCACGAGCAGTACTTC.

This clonotype was counted between two and nine times. V is TRBV28 and J is TRBJ1-5; unclear D gene. The CDR3 covers 13 residues. V gave up 11 bases and J gave up 6 bases, with 17 bases separating them. Per germline, CDR1 MDHEN and CDR2 SYDVKM. The DNA for the CDR3 is TGTGCCGCGATAGGCGGGCCGGCTCAGCCCCAGCATTTT. It codes for CAAIGGPAQPQHF.

J is TRBJ2-7 and V is TRBV20-1, with D possibly TRBD2 on 5 matching bases. The CDR3 spans 16 residues. V lost 0 bases to trimming and J lost 2 bases, with 17 bases between them. Germline-derived CDR1 and CDR2 are DFQATT and SNEGSKA (reference sequence). CDR3 sequence: CSARDLVAGTPYEQYF. DNA for the CDR3: TGCAGTGCTAGAGATCTCGTGGCGGGCACACCCTACGAGCAGTACTTC.

The rearrangement links TRBV6-1 to TRBJ2-7; 8 nucleotides agree with TRBD1. In germline, CDR1 is MNHNS, CDR2 SASEGT. The CDR3 spans 13 residues. The V and J ends lost 6 bases and 3 bases, in that order; junction bases with no gene match: 4. The CDR3 DNA follows: TGTGCCAGCAGGCAAACAGGGGGCTACGAGCAGTACTTC. Translating gives CASRQTGGYEQYF.

CDR3 coding DNA: TGTGCCAGCAGCACCAGCCGGTTAGGGCTAGCGAGCACAGATACGCAGTATTTT. This gives the protein CASSTSRLGLASTDTQYF. The rearrangement joins TRBV11-1 to TRBJ2-3; weak D call: TRBD2 (6 bases). Trimming cost V 5 bases and J 0 bases, with 21 bases left between them. This CDR3 has 18 residues. Per the germline V gene, CDR1 is SGHAT and CDR2 is FQDESV (reference sequence).

V gene TRBV9 combines with J gene TRBJ2-7, with 7 bases lining up with TRBD1. The length of the CDR3 is 14 residues. V was clipped by 4 bases and J by 2 bases; unmatched bases: 6. Germline CDR1 reads SGDLS; CDR2 reads YYNGEE. The CDR3 bases are TGTGCCAGCAGCTTGGGGACAGTAGCCTACGAGCAGTACTTC. As protein: CASSLGTVAYEQYF.

V and J are TRBV7-9 and TRBJ2-3; D might be TRBD2 (7 bases). The germline V gene has CDR1 SEHNR and CDR2 FQNEAQ (reference sequence). The CDR3 is 15 residues long. Trimming cost V 4 bases and J 4 bases, with 15 bases left between them. The CDR3 loop is CASSWDRGAADTQYF. CDR3 nucleotide sequence: TGTGCCAGCAGCTGGGACCGGGGGGCAGCAGATACGCAGTATTTT.

Comments on this clonotype: One end of the junction is discordant with germline, which a read error may explain. The chain links TRBV12-3 or TRBV12-4 to TRBJ1-2, with D unclear. The CDR3 consists of 13 residues. The CDR3, as DNA: TGTGCCAGCAGTTTTCTAGCGACCACCGAGTACTTCTTC. This codes for CASSFLATTEYFF.

J is TRBJ2-7 and V is TRBV7-8; TRBD1 might be the D (6 bases). Germline V gene sequence: CDR1 SGHVS, CDR2 FQNEAQ. The CDR3 sequence is 16 residues long. The V gene lost 5 bases and the J gene lost 9 bases, with 26 bases spanning the gap. CDR3 DNA: TGTGCCAGCAGCCCTACAGGGACCAAGCCCCAGCATGTGCAGTACTTC. Residues: CASSPTGTKPQHVQYF.

In the case of this clonotype: Given the absence of the conserved phenylalanine or tryptophan at the CDR3 end, a read error is likely. The rearrangement links TRBV7-2 to TRBJ1-2; D is unclear. With 0 bases removed from V and 9 bases from J, the gap between germline ends came to 11 bases. Germline loops: CDR1 SGHTA, CDR2 FQGNSA. This CDR3 spans 13 amino acids. The CDR3 is CASSLAPGDRYTG. The CDR3 bases are TGTGCCAGCAGCTTAGCGCCTGGGGATCGCTACACCGGC.

On this clonotype itself: A much larger clone differs from this one at a single base, so this may be a read error. The chain recombines TRBV10-3 with TRBJ2-5; D possibly corresponds to TRBD1 (6 bases). Germline V lookup: CDR1 ENHRY, CDR2 SYGVKD. The CDR3 totals 14 residues. The V gene lost 11 bases and the J gene lost 2 bases, with 18 bases spanning the gap. In DNA form, the CDR3 reads TGTGCCGGCAGTTACTGGGGGCAACAAGAGACCCAGTACTTC. Protein sequence: CAGSYWGQQETQYF.

Regarding this clonotype: One junction end disagrees with the germline gene, perhaps due to a read error. The rearrangement links TRBV5-1 to TRBJ2-3, with D tentatively TRBD1 or TRBD2 (6 bases each). Germline CDR1 is SGHRS and CDR2 is YFSETQ. This CDR3 spans 16 amino acids. In DNA form, the CDR3 reads TGTGCCAGCAGCTCGACCCAAGGGGGGAACACAGATACGCAGTATTTT. Translating gives CASSSTQGGNTDTQYF.

The CDR3 spells CASSVGQLTSPQYF. The DNA for the CDR3 is TGTGCCAGCAGCGTTGGGCAGTTGACTTCACCCCAGTATTTT. This chain links TRBV9 with TRBJ2-3; no firm D call. Germline values: CDR1 SGDLS, CDR2 YYNGEE. The CDR3 is 14 amino acids. The V gene lost 2 bases and the J gene lost 12 bases, with 19 bases spanning the gap.

Remarks on this clonotype: Likely a read error: the CDR3 ends without its conserved phenylalanine or tryptophan. It is unclear where the CDR3 begins or ends on the DNA, so no DNA is shown, and the CDR3 is as TCRdb lists it. The gene calls are TRBV7-9 and TRBJ1-2; TRBD1, the table's D call, lacks a check against the DNA. The CDR3 is 13 residues long, counting both termini. Germline V gene sequence: CDR1 SEHNR, CDR2 FQNEAQ (reference sequence). CDR3 region: CASSLDGDRGNSP.

The CDR3 sequence is CASSWGPAKSHLHFF. The CDR3 region has the DNA TGTGCCAGCAGCTGGGGGCCGGCGAAATCACACCTCCACTTCTTC. The genes are TRBV7-9 and TRBJ2-1; possibly TRBD1 for D (6 bases). The CDR3 contains 15 residues. Germline V CDR1 and CDR2: SEHNR, FQNEAQ (reference sequence). The V gene lost 4 bases and the J gene lost 16 bases, with 26 bases spanning the gap.

This clonotype was found many times. The chain uses TRBV2 and TRBJ2-6, with TRBD1 matching 8 bases. Germline V gene data show CDR1 as SNHLY and CDR2 as FYNNEI. This CDR3 is built from 18 residues. Trimming removed 5 bases from V and 1 base from J; junction bases left unmatched: 10. The CDR3, as DNA: TGTGCCAGCAGTCAGGAGACAGGGGTTTTTTCTGGGGCCAACGTCCTGACTTTC. Translating it yields CASSQETGVFSGANVLTF.

In its sample, this clonotype was seen a few times. The rearrangement links TRBV10-3 to TRBJ2-3, with TRBD2 as a possible D gene (6 bases). Germline V gene data show CDR1 as ENHRY and CDR2 as SYGVKD. V gave up 6 bases and J gave up 1 base, with 11 bases separating them. This CDR3 contains 14 residues. Written as DNA, the CDR3 is TGTGCCATCAGGGGGCGGGAAGGCACAGATACGCAGTATTTT. Amino acid sequence: CAIRGREGTDTQYF.

The V gene is TRBV29-1, the J gene TRBJ2-5; tentative D call: TRBD1 (6 bases). The CDR3 consists of 13 residues. The V end was cut by 4 bases, the J end by 2 bases, with 11 bases between. The germline CDR1 and CDR2 sequences are SQVTM and ANQGSEA. CDR3 DNA: TGCAGCGTTGGAGGGGGAGAACAAGAGACCCAGTACTTC. Translating it yields CSVGGGEQETQYF.

About this clonotype: A read error is likely, as this CDR3 ends without the conserved phenylalanine or tryptophan. The DNA is omitted, as the CDR3 cannot be located on it reliably, and the CDR3 follows TCRdb's listing. J is TRBJ2-7 and V is TRBV19; the table's D call TRBD1 went unverified against the DNA. Germline CDR1 reads LNHDA; CDR2 reads SQIVND (reference sequence). The CDR3 is made up of 15 amino acids, end residues included. CDR3 sequence reads: CASSTDRLWFQQYGY.

The chain recombines TRBV5-5 with TRBJ2-7; D gene uncertain. This CDR3 comprises 15 residues. Per the germline V gene, CDR1 is SGHKS and CDR2 is YYEKEE (reference sequence). The V gene lost 0 bases and the J gene lost 2 bases, with 12 bases spanning the gap. In nucleotides, the CDR3 is TGTGCCAGCAGCTTGGTGCTTCGGGCTACCTACGAGCAGTACTTC. The encoded protein is CASSLVLRATYEQYF.

This clonotype was observed at least ten times. The V call is TRBV6-5, the J call TRBJ1-2, with 9 bases aligning to TRBD1. The CDR3 has 14 amino acids. After removal of 2 bases from V and 5 bases from J, the junction contained 3 bases not matched to a gene. The germline V gene has CDR1 MNHEY and CDR2 SVGAGI. CDR3 residues: CASSYGTGRYGYTF. CDR3 DNA sequence: TGTGCCAGCAGTTACGGGACAGGGCGGTATGGCTACACCTTC.

With regard to this clonotype: A read error is possible here, since a much larger clone lies one base away. V gene TRBV6-2 or TRBV6-3 combines with J gene TRBJ2-1, with 7 nucleotides matching TRBD1. The germline V gene encodes CDR1 MNHEY and CDR2 SVGEGT. The CDR3 extends over 15 amino acids. CDR3 DNA sequence: TGTGCCAGCAGACAGGGGCCCCTATCTGACAATGAGCAGCTCTTC. Encoded protein: CASRQGPLSDNEQLF.

Comments on this clonotype: Given the absence of the conserved phenylalanine or tryptophan at the CDR3 end, a read error is likely. Because the CDR3's place on the DNA is in doubt, the DNA is left out and the CDR3 is given as listed by TCRdb. The chain uses TRBV15 and TRBJ2-1; the table's D call, TRBD2, has no DNA check behind it. The CDR3 adds up to 13 amino acids, both ends counted. Germline CDR1 reads LNHNV; CDR2 reads YYDKDF (reference sequence). The CDR3 sequence is CATSHTGRDFLFY.